This T cell receptor beta chain was sequenced in a study of shared clonotypes between healthy human individuals. Sequencing used immunoSEQ multiplex PCR; TCRdb keeps in-frame clones, though not all of them. The sample lists millions of clones, 85% to 95% occurring once. General study findings and limits: Sampling included only blood; tissue repertoires likely differ.

The study drew all its donors from Caucasian adults living in Nashville, Tennessee. From CD4+ cells came CD45RA+ naive and CD45RA-negative memory subsets. Details on this clone: Its antigen is unknown. The same CDR3 can be traced to other DNA sequences in this sample.

The V end lost 1 base, the J end lost 0 bases, and 6 bases lay between the germline ends. The CDR3 totals 14 residues. Per germline, CDR1 SEHNR and CDR2 FQNEAQ (reference sequence). The sequence was obtained from a young man in good health. Source material: naive CD4+ T cells sorted from blood. Documented subset: CD45RA+ positively selected. This chain connects TRBV7-9 to TRBJ1-1, with D uncertain. The CDR3 DNA is TGTGCCAGCAGCTTAGTGGGGTTGAACACTGAAGCTTTCTTT. Amino acids: CASSLVGLNTEAFF.